The 20 T cell receptor beta chains listed next were all sequenced from one sample in a study of cytomegalovirus exposure and HLA in healthy donors. PCR involved 60 Vbeta and 13 Jbeta primers. Produced via immunoSEQ multiplex PCR; TCRdb's table is partial and in-frame only. Among about 88,000 clones listed, 55% to 75% were seen once. Sequencing used PBMCs. These receptors originate from a man over 45 in good health and CMV-seronegative.

The V and J genes are TRBV2 and TRBJ2-7; D unclear. The CDR3 extends over 12 amino acids. Trimming took 4 bases from V and 7 from J, leaving 11 bases between them. CDR1 and CDR2 from the germline V gene are SNHLY and FYNNEI. As DNA, the CDR3 is TGTGCCAGCAGTGTCGACTCCTCGGAGCAGTACGTC. The encoded protein is CASSVDSSEQYV.

This chain uses TRBV9 with TRBJ2-2, with TRBD2 identical over 8 bases. Looked up from germline, CDR1 is SGDLS and CDR2 is YYNGEE. J gave up 4 bases and V 4 bases, and 3 bases lay outside the gene matches. CDR3 size: 14 residues. The CDR3 coding sequence is TGTGCCAGCAGCTGGACTAGCAGCACCGGGGAGCTGTTTTTT. This sequence encodes CASSWTSSTGELFF. Supplemented by reference TRBV9 and TRBJ2-2, the full variable domain reads DSGVTQTPKHLITATGQRVTLRCSPRSGDLSVYWYQQSLDQGLQFLIQYYNGEERAKGNILERFSAQQFPDLHSELNLSSLELGDSALYFCASSWTSSTGELFFGEGSRLTVL.

The chain recombines TRBV6-1 with TRBJ1-2; D remains unclear. Germline CDR1 and CDR2: MNHNS and SASEGT. The CDR3 is made up of 12 amino acids. The V end was cut by 10 bases, the J end by 3 bases, with 12 bases between. CDR3: CATHLGYYGYTF. The CDR3 DNA sequence: TGTGCCACCCACTTGGGCTACTATGGCTACACCTTC.

This clone was observed a few times. V and J are TRBV19 and TRBJ1-5, with 8 nucleotides matching TRBD1. The length of the CDR3 is 15 residues. Germline CDR1 and CDR2: LNHDA and SQIVND (reference sequence). V shed 5 bases, J shed 3 bases, and the junction held 6 bases outside the gene matches. The CDR3 region has the DNA TGTGCCAGTAGTTTCGGACAGGGCAACAATCAGCCCCAGCATTTT. Protein product: CASSFGQGNNQPQHF.

V usage is TRBV7-8 and J usage is TRBJ2-2, with 9 positions matching TRBD2. J lost 7 bases, V lost 1 base, and 10 bases had no gene match. Germline assignment: CDR1 SGHVS and CDR2 FQNEAQ. This CDR3 region has 17 residues. The CDR3 reads CASSLVFAGGPFGELFF. As DNA, the CDR3 is TGTGCCAGCAGCTTAGTATTCGCGGGGGGGCCGTTCGGGGAGCTGTTTTTT.

This clone was observed a few times. The CDR3 DNA sequence: TGCAGCGTCCGCCCCTCCGGGTCTAATGAAAAACTGTTTTTT. It translates to CSVRPSGSNEKLFF. The V call is TRBV29-1, the J call TRBJ1-4; D unresolved. With 6 bases removed from V and 3 bases from J, the gap between germline ends came to 14 bases. This CDR3 is built from 14 residues. The germline V gene encodes CDR1 SQVTM and CDR2 ANQGSEA. Based on the CDR3 plus reference TRBV29-1 and TRBJ1-4, the full variable domain is SAVISQKPSRDICQRGTSLTIQCQVDSQVTMMFWYRQQPGQSLTLIATANQGSEATYESGFVIDKFPISRPNLTFSTLTVSNMSPEDSSIYLCSVRPSGSNEKLFFGSGTQLSVL.

V gene TRBV10-3 combines with J gene TRBJ1-4; 8 bases align to TRBD1. Germline V CDR1 and CDR2: ENHRY, SYGVKD. V was clipped by 6 bases and J by 8 bases; unmatched bases: 8. The CDR3 loop spans 14 amino acids. The CDR3 DNA is TGTGCCATCAGGCCCGACAGGGGAGGCGAAAAACTGTTTTTT. Encoded protein: CAIRPDRGGEKLFF.

This chain uses TRBV19 with TRBJ2-3, with 8 bases identical to TRBD1. V gave up 4 bases and J gave up 1 base; unmatched junction bases: 19. Germline V CDR1 and CDR2: LNHDA, SQIVND (reference sequence). The CDR3 consists of 20 residues. The DNA of the CDR3 is TGTGCCAGTAGTACAGAAGCAAGGGACAGGTTTTCCCGGCGCACAGATACGCAGTATTTT. This gives the protein CASSTEARDRFSRRTDTQYF.

This chain joins TRBV10-3 and TRBJ1-2, with D possibly TRBD1 on 5 matching bases. V was trimmed by 8 bases and J by 7 bases, leaving 14 bases between them. The CDR3 runs 12 residues. Looked up from germline, CDR1 is ENHRY and CDR2 is SYGVKD. Here the CDR3 DNA reads TGTGCCATCGGGGGAGGCGGTATTGGCTACACCTTC. It codes for CAIGGGGIGYTF.

This chain links TRBV15 with TRBJ2-1, with TRBD2 matching over 10 bases. Trimming took 8 bases from V and 4 from J; bases not matched to a gene: 5. The CDR3 consists of 14 residues. In germline, CDR1 is LNHNV, CDR2 YYDKDF (reference sequence). This chain's CDR3 is CATQTSGLYNEQFF. The CDR3, as DNA: TGTGCCACCCAGACTAGCGGGCTGTACAATGAGCAGTTCTTC.

This clone was found once. This rearrangement joins TRBV5-6 to TRBJ1-1, with no clear D. The germline gives CDR1 SGHDT, CDR2 YYEEEE. V gave up 2 bases and J gave up 3 bases, with 11 bases separating them. The CDR3 sequence is 14 residues long. The CDR3 DNA is TGTGCCAGCAGCTTCGTGGGCGCGCACACTGAAGCTTTCTTT. Its translation: CASSFVGAHTEAFF.

This rearrangement joins TRBV10-3 to TRBJ2-7; TRBD1 agrees at 7 bases. CDR3 length equals 12 residues. With V trimmed by 6 bases and J by 4 bases, 3 bases remained unmatched. Germline V gene lookup returns CDR1 ENHRY and CDR2 SYGVKD. The CDR3 loop reads CAISRDSYEQYF. The CDR3 DNA reads as TGTGCCATCAGCAGGGACAGTTACGAGCAGTACTTC.

V is TRBV5-6 and J is TRBJ1-1; TRBD1 matches at 7 bases. V lost 0 bases, J lost 1 base, and 12 bases stayed unmatched. Germline V CDR1 and CDR2: SGHDT, YYEEEE. CDR3 length: 18 residues. In DNA, the CDR3 is TGTGCCAGCAGCTTGGGACTCTGGGACAGCCAGAGGAACACTGAAGCTTTCTTT. This encodes CASSLGLWDSQRNTEAFF.

CDR3 protein: CASSVSGEGTDTQYF. Written as DNA, the CDR3 is TGTGCCAGCAGTGTAAGCGGGGAGGGCACAGATACGCAGTATTTT. This chain links TRBV28 with TRBJ2-3, with 7 bases identical to TRBD2. The germline gives CDR1 MDHEN, CDR2 SYDVKM. V shed 5 bases, J shed 1 base, and the junction held 6 bases outside the gene matches. The CDR3 length is 15 residues.

In DNA, the CDR3 is TGTGCCAGCAGTGCGGACAGGTACCAGTACTTC. Amino acid sequence: CASSADRYQYF. J is TRBJ2-5 and V is TRBV25-1; 7 bases align to TRBD1. The CDR3 spans 11 residues. V shed 4 bases and J 10 bases; nucleotides not matched to a gene: 3. The germline CDR1 and CDR2 sequences are MGHDK and SYGVNS.

The CDR3 sequence: CASSIFFQGWTEAFF. CDR3 DNA sequence: TGTGCCAGCAGCATATTTTTTCAGGGGTGGACTGAAGCTTTCTTT. V usage is TRBV13 and J usage is TRBJ1-1, with a tentative D call TRBD1 (6 bases). V gave up 5 bases and J gave up 5 bases, with 18 bases separating them. The germline gives CDR1 PRHDT, CDR2 FYEKMQ (reference sequence). This CDR3 contains 15 residues.

A word on this clone: The same CDR3 can be traced to other DNA sequences in this sample. The J gene is TRBJ2-2, the V gene TRBV7-9; 7 nucleotides align to TRBD1. Germline loops: CDR1 SEHNR, CDR2 FQNEAQ (reference sequence). The CDR3 length is 14 residues. The V segment lost 6 bases and the J segment 1 base; nucleotides outside the gene matches: 2. CDR3 sequence: CASSWTGNTGELFF. Written as DNA, the CDR3 is TGTGCCAGCAGTTGGACAGGGAACACCGGGGAGCTGTTTTTT.

The chain combines TRBV30 with TRBJ1-1; D not resolved. Between the trimmed V and J ends, which lost 3 bases and 4 bases, there was a span of 12 bases. This CDR3 region has 13 residues. Germline CDR1 and CDR2: GTSNPN and SVGIG (reference sequence). DNA for the CDR3: TGTGCCTGGAGCGCGCCGGGTAGCACTGAAGCTTTCTTT. Residues: CAWSAPGSTEAFF.

This sequence joins TRBV5-4 and TRBJ2-5; D might be TRBD1 (6 bases). CDR3 length: 13 residues. Germline V gene data show CDR1 as SGHNT and CDR2 as YYREEE (reference sequence). V was cut by 2 bases and J by 2 bases, with 7 bases left in between. The CDR3 region is CASSFGQQETQYF. As DNA, the CDR3 is TGTGCCAGCAGCTTTGGACAGCAAGAGACCCAGTACTTC.

This sequence joins TRBV5-1 and TRBJ1-4; a weak D match, TRBD1 (6 bases). V dropped 4 bases and J dropped 4 bases, with 11 bases sitting between them. Looked up from germline, CDR1 is SGHRS and CDR2 is YFSETQ. CDR3 length: 14 residues. CDR3 nucleotide sequence: TGCGCCAGCAGCGGGGGGGCTAATAATGAAAAACTGTTTTTT. Amino acid sequence: CASSGGANNEKLFF. The whole variable domain, remainder taken from reference TRBV5-1 and TRBJ1-4, is KAGVTQTPRYLIKTRGQQVTLSCSPISGHRSVSWYQQTPGQGLQFLFEYFSETQRNKGNFPGRFSGRQFSNSRSEMNVSTLELGDSALYLCASSGGANNEKLFFGSGTQLSVL.